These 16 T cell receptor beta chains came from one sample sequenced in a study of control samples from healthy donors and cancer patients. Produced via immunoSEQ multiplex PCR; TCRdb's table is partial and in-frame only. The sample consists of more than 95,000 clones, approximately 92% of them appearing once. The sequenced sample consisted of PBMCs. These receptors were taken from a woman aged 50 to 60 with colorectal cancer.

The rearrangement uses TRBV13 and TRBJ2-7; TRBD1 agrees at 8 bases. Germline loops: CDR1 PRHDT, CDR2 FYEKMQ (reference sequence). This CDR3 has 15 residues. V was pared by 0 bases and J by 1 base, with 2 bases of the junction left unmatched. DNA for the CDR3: TGTGCCAGCAGCTTAGGGACAGGGGCGTCCTACGAGCAGTACTTC. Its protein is CASSLGTGASYEQYF.

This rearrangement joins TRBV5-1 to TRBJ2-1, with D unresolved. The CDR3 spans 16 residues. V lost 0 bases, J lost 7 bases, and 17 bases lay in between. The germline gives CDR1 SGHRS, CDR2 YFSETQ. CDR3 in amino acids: CASSLGFWGTRNEQFF. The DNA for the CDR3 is TGCGCCAGCAGCTTGGGGTTCTGGGGAACAAGGAATGAGCAGTTCTTC.

In nucleotides, the CDR3 is TGTGCCAGCAGCGTAGCCAGAGGGGGGAGCCCCACAGATACGCAGTATTTT. It yields the protein CASSVARGGSPTDTQYF. The gene calls are TRBV9 and TRBJ2-3, with D perhaps given as TRBD1 or TRBD2 (6 bases each). The V gene lost 0 bases and the J gene lost 2 bases, with 16 bases spanning the gap. Per germline, CDR1 SGDLS and CDR2 YYNGEE. The CDR3 length is 17 residues.

This chain's CDR3 is CASSPGTAGTQYF. The CDR3 DNA reads as TGTGCCAGCAGCCCGGGGACAGCCGGTACGCAGTATTTT. The V call is TRBV7-3, the J call TRBJ2-3; 7 nucleotides agree with TRBD1. V shed 5 bases, J shed 8 bases, and the junction held 7 bases outside the gene matches. CDR1 is SGHTA and CDR2 is FQGTGA in the germline V gene. The CDR3 runs to 13 residues.

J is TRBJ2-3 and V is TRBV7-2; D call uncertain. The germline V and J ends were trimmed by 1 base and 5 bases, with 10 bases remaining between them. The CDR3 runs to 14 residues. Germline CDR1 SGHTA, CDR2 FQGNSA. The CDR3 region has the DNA TGTGCCAGCAGCTTAGAACTCCGATTAGATACGCAGTATTTT. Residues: CASSLELRLDTQYF.

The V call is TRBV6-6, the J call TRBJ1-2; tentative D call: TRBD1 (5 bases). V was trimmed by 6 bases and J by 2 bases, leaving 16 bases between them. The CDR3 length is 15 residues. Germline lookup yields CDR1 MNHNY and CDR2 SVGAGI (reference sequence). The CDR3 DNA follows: TGTGCCAGCAGCCGCGGACACGATCTAAACTATGGCTACACCTTC. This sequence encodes CASSRGHDLNYGYTF.

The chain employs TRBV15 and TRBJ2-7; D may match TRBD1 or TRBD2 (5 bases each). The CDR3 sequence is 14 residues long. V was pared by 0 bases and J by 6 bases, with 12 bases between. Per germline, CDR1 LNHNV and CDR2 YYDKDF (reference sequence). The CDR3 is CATSRDRGAFEQYF. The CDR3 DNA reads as TGTGCCACCAGCAGAGATCGAGGGGCTTTCGAGCAGTACTTC.

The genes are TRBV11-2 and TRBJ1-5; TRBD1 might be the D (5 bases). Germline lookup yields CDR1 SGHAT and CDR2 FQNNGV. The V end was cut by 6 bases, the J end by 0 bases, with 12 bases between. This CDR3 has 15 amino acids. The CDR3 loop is CASSFDSLSNQPQHF. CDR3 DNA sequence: TGTGCCAGCAGTTTCGACAGTCTTAGCAATCAGCCCCAGCATTTT.

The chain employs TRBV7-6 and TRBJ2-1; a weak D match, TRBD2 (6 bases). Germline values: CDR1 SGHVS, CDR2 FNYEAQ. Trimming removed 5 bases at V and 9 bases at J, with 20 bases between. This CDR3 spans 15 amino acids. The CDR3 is CASSPMGRLGGEQFF. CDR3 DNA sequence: TGTGCCAGCAGCCCGATGGGACGGCTGGGGGGTGAGCAGTTCTTC.

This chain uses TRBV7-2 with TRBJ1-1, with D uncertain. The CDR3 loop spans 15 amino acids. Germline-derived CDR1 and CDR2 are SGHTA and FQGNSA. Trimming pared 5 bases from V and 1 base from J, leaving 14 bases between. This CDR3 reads CASSHLTAQNTEAFF. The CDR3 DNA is TGTGCCAGCAGCCACCTAACGGCTCAGAACACTGAAGCTTTCTTT.

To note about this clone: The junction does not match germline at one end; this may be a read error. The CDR3 coding sequence is TGTGCCACCAGCCCGGACAGCTCCTACGAACAGTACTTC. It is translated as CATSPDSSYEQYF. The chain has TRBV15 and TRBJ2-7, with a tentative D call TRBD1 (6 bases). This CDR3 has 13 residues. Per the germline V gene, CDR1 is LNHNV and CDR2 is YYDKDF (reference sequence).

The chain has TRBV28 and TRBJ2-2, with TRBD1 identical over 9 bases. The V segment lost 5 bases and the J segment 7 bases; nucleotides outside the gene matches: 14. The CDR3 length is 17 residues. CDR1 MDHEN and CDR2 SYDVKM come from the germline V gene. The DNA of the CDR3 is TGTGCCAGCAGTCCCTCGGGGGGACAGGGTAACGTCGGGGAGCTGTTTTTT. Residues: CASSPSGGQGNVGELFF.

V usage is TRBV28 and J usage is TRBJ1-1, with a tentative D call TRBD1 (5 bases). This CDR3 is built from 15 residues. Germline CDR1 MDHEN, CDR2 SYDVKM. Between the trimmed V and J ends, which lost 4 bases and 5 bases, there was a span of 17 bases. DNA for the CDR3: TGTGCCAGCAGTTCCCCCATCCAGGGTGAGACTGAAGCTTTCTTT. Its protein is CASSSPIQGETEAFF.

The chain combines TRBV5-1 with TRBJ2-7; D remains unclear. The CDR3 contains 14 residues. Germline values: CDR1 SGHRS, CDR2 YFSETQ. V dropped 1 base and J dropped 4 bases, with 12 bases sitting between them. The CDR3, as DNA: TGCGCCAGCAGCTTGTCTCTGGGGTTTTACGAGCAGTACTTC. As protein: CASSLSLGFYEQYF.

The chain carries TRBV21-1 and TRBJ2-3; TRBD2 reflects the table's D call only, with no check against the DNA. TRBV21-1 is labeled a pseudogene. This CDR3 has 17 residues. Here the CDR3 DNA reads TGTGCCAGCAGCAAGAGGGCGACTAGCGGGAGCACAGATACGCAGTATTTT. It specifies CASSKRATSGSTDTQYF.

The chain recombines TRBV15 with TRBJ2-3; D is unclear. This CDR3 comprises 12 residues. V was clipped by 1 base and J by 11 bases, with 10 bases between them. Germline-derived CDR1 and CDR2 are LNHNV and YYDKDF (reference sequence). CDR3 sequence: CATSRVHGGQYF. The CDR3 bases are TGTGCCACCAGCAGAGTGCACGGTGGGCAGTATTTT. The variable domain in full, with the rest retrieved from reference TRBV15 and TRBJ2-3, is DAMVIQNPRYQVTQFGKPVTLSCSQTLNHNVMYWYQQKSSQAPKLLFHYYDKDFNNEADTPDNFQSRRPNTSFCFLDIRSPGLGDTAMYLCATSRVHGGQYFGPGTRLTVL.